A single sample is the source of the 18 T cell receptor beta chains below, sequenced in a study of siplizumab effects on memory and regulatory T cells. Profiled with immunoSEQ multiplex PCR; TCRdb holds only in-frame clones, not every one. The sample contains 60,000 to 70,000 clones, about 87% of which appear only once. The sample taken for sequencing was Tregs sorted from blood. The receptors were sampled from a human donor in good health.

V usage is TRBV2 and J usage is TRBJ2-7, with TRBD2 matching 12 bases. The trim removed 6 bases at V and 4 bases at J, leaving 4 bases unmatched. Looked up from germline, CDR1 is SNHLY and CDR2 is FYNNEI. The CDR3 totals 14 residues. CDR3 in amino acids: CASRPGLAGYEQYF. CDR3 coding DNA: TGTGCCAGCAGACCGGGACTAGCGGGTTACGAGCAGTACTTC.

This chain connects TRBV9 to TRBJ2-5, with 10 bases identical to TRBD2. Germline V gives CDR1 SGDLS, CDR2 YYNGEE. Germline trimming cut 3 bases from V and 1 base from J; bases unmatched to any gene: 6. The CDR3 contains 16 residues. This chain's CDR3 is CASSGPGLAIQETQYF. CDR3 DNA: TGTGCCAGCAGCGGCCCGGGACTAGCGATCCAAGAGACCCAGTACTTC.

This clone occurred once. V gene TRBV5-1 combines with J gene TRBJ1-2; 10 positions agree with TRBD1. The ends lost 4 bases at V and 8 bases at J; junction bases unmatched: 8. The CDR3 spans 14 residues. CDR1 and CDR2 from the germline V gene are SGHRS and YFSETQ. CDR3 nucleotide sequence: TGCGCCAGCAGCCTAGGGACAGGGGTCCGGGGCTACACCTTC. Its protein product is CASSLGTGVRGYTF.

The count of this clone is one. The chain links TRBV11-2 to TRBJ1-1, with D possibly being TRBD1 (6 bases). V shed 3 bases and J shed 4 bases, with 9 bases lying between them. CDR1 SGHAT and CDR2 FQNNGV come from the germline V gene. This CDR3 comprises 13 residues. The CDR3 bases are TGTGCCAGCAGCTTCGACAGGCCCACTGAAGCTTTCTTT. It is translated as CASSFDRPTEAFF.

The V and J genes are TRBV20-1 and TRBJ2-5; D is uncertain. The V end lost 5 bases, the J end lost 7 bases, and 8 bases lay between the germline ends. This CDR3 has 10 amino acids. CDR1 and CDR2 (germline): DFQATT, SNEGSKA (reference sequence). CDR3 sequence (DNA): TGCAGTGCTTCCAAGGGGACCCAGTACTTC. This gives the protein CSASKGTQYF.

The gene calls are TRBV30 and TRBJ2-5; TRBD1 is a possible D gene (6 bases). Trimming took off 2 bases at V and 3 bases at J, with 10 bases between the two ends. The length of the CDR3 is 13 residues. The germline gives CDR1 GTSNPN, CDR2 SVGIG (reference sequence). The CDR3 loop is CAWSNRQEETQYF. The CDR3 DNA follows: TGTGCCTGGAGTAATCGACAGGAAGAGACCCAGTACTTC.

CDR3 residues: CAWSAKGTVETQYF. DNA of the CDR3: TGTGCCTGGAGTGCCAAAGGGACAGTAGAGACCCAGTACTTC. The V call is TRBV30, the J call TRBJ2-5, with 7 bases lining up with TRBD1. CDR3 size: 14 residues. CDR1 is GTSNPN, CDR2 SVGIG, per germline (reference sequence). The V and J ends lost 1 base and 4 bases, in that order; junction bases with no gene match: 6. Based on the CDR3 plus reference TRBV30 and TRBJ2-5, the full variable domain is SQTIHQWPATLVQPVGSPLSLECTVEGTSNPNLYWYRQAAGRGLQLLFYSVGIGQISSEVPQNLSASRPQDRQFILSSKKLLLSDSGFYLCAWSAKGTVETQYFGPGTRLLVL.

This clone occurred once. This chain uses TRBV6-1 with TRBJ1-1; 7 bases are shared with TRBD1. The CDR3 runs to 14 residues. V shed 6 bases, J shed 1 base, and the junction held 5 bases outside the gene matches. Germline CDR1 MNHNS, CDR2 SASEGT. The CDR3 nucleotides read TGTGCCAGCAGGGTGACAGGGAAGAACACTGAAGCTTTCTTT. As protein: CASRVTGKNTEAFF.

V gene TRBV5-1 combines with J gene TRBJ1-1; the D is unclear. This CDR3 contains 14 residues. Germline CDR1 reads SGHRS; CDR2 reads YFSETQ. Deletions cut 0 bases from V and 1 base from J, with 7 bases between. The CDR3 region is CASSLESWNTEAFF. The CDR3 DNA reads TGCGCCAGCAGCTTGGAATCCTGGAACACTGAAGCTTTCTTT.

The V gene is TRBV7-2, the J gene TRBJ2-7; the match to TRBD2 covers 13 bases. This CDR3 spans 17 amino acids. The ends lost 2 bases at V and 0 bases at J; junction bases unmatched: 4. Germline CDR1 and CDR2: SGHTA and FQGNSA. The CDR3 DNA follows: TGTGCCAGCAGCTTAACGACTAGCGGGAGGAGCTCCTACGAGCAGTACTTC. Translating it yields CASSLTTSGRSSYEQYF. Filled out from reference TRBV7-2 and TRBJ2-7, the complete variable domain reads GAGVSQSPSNKVTEKGKDVELRCDPISGHTALYWYRQSLGQGLEFLIYFQGNSAPDKSGLPSDRFSAERTGGSVSTLTIQRTQQEDSAVYLCASSLTTSGRSSYEQYFGPGTRLTVT.

A single count supports this clone. The chain couples TRBV6-5 to TRBJ2-1; the match to TRBD2 covers 10 bases. This CDR3 region has 15 residues. Germline V gene sequence: CDR1 MNHEY, CDR2 SVGAGI. Trimming at V came to 4 bases and at J to 5 bases, leaving 5 bases not matched to a gene. CDR3 sequence (DNA): TGTGCCAGCAGTTTCACTAGCGGGAAAAACAATGAGCAGTTCTTC. Protein product: CASSFTSGKNNEQFF.

V usage is TRBV7-9 and J usage is TRBJ2-1, with 7 bases lining up with TRBD2. CDR1 SEHNR and CDR2 FQNEAQ come from the germline V gene (reference sequence). This CDR3 comprises 16 residues. Trimming removed 2 bases from V and 10 bases from J; junction bases left unmatched: 14. The CDR3 protein is CASSLIPAGVAKEQFF. The CDR3 nucleotides read TGTGCCAGCAGCTTAATTCCGGCGGGAGTGGCAAAGGAGCAGTTCTTC.

V gene TRBV4-1 combines with J gene TRBJ1-2; D unclear. The length of the CDR3 is 14 residues. Trimming removed 1 base from V and 3 bases from J, with 9 bases in between. Per germline, CDR1 MGHRA and CDR2 YSYEKL. CDR3 bases: TGCGCCAGCAGCCAAGTTAGGGATGACTATGGCTACACCTTC. Translated, it gives CASSQVRDDYGYTF.

This clone has just one count. The V gene is TRBV30, the J gene TRBJ2-7, with 8 positions matching TRBD2. The V gene's germline CDR1 is GTSNPN and CDR2 SVGIG (reference sequence). The V and J ends lost 3 bases and 5 bases, in that order; junction bases with no gene match: 12. The CDR3 length is 15 residues. The CDR3 loop reads CAWRRTSGSGHEQYF. CDR3 nucleotide sequence: TGTGCCTGGAGAAGGACCAGCGGGAGTGGCCACGAGCAGTACTTC. The complete variable domain, with remaining parts taken from reference TRBV30 and TRBJ2-7, reads SQTIHQWPATLVQPVGSPLSLECTVEGTSNPNLYWYRQAAGRGLQLLFYSVGIGQISSEVPQNLSASRPQDRQFILSSKKLLLSDSGFYLCAWRRTSGSGHEQYFGPGTRLTVT.

The chain has TRBV21-1 and TRBJ2-7; TRBD2 reflects the table's D call only, with no check against the DNA. TRBV21-1 is a documented pseudogene. This CDR3 region has 16 residues. CDR3 sequence reads: CASSKELAGSSYEQYF. CDR3 bases: TGTGCCAGCAGCAAAGAACTAGCGGGAAGCTCCTACGAGCAGTACTTC.

The V gene is TRBV5-6, the J gene TRBJ1-2; 8 bases align to TRBD1. The CDR3 contains 16 residues. With 3 bases clipped from V and 0 bases from J, the junction kept 7 bases outside the gene matches. From germline, CDR1 is SGHDT and CDR2 YYEEEE. The CDR3 here is CASSWDRFLTNYGYTF. Here the CDR3 DNA reads TGTGCCAGCAGCTGGGACAGGTTCTTGACTAACTATGGCTACACCTTC.

V is TRBV6-4 and J is TRBJ2-2; D possibly corresponds to TRBD2 (5 bases). Trimming took off 4 bases at V and 7 bases at J, with 16 bases between the two ends. The CDR3 totals 15 residues. From germline, CDR1 is MRHNA and CDR2 SNTAGT. CDR3 region: CASSATWSAGGELFF. The CDR3 DNA reads TGTGCCAGCAGTGCGACGTGGTCGGCGGGCGGGGAGCTGTTTTTT.

The rearrangement uses TRBV6-5 and TRBJ2-7; a weak D match, TRBD2 (7 bases). Germline assignment: CDR1 MNHEY and CDR2 SVGAGI. The CDR3 length is 13 residues. V was pared by 10 bases and J by 6 bases, with 19 bases between. The CDR3 sequence: CATRGAGASEQYF. In nucleotides, the CDR3 is TGTGCCACCCGGGGGGCGGGAGCTTCCGAGCAGTACTTC.